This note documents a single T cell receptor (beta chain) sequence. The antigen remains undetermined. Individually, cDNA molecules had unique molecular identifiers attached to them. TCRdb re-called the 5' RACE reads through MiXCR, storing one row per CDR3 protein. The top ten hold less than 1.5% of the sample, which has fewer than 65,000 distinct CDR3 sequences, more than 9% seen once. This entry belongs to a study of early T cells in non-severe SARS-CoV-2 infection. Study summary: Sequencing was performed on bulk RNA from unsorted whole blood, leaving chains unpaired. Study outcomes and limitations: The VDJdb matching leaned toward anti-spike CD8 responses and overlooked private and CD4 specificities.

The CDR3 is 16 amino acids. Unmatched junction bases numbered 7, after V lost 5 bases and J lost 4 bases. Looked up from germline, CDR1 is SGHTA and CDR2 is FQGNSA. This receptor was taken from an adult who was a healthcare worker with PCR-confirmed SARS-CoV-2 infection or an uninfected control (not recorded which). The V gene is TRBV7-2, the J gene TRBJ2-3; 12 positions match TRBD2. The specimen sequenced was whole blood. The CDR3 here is CASSNLAGGPADTQYF. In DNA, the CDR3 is TGTGCCAGCAGCAACCTAGCGGGGGGGCCTGCAGATACGCAGTATTTT.